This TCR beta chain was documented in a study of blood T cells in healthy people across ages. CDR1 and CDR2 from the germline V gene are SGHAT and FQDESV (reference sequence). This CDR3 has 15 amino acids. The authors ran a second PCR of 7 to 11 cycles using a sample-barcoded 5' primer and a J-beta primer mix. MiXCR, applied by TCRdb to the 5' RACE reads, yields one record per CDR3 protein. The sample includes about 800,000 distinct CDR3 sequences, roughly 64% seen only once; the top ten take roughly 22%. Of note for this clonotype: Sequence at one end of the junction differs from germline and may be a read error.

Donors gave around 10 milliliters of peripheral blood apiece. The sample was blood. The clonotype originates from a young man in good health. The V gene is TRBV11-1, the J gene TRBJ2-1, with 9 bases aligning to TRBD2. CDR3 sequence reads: CANSLALAGVNEQFF. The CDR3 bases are TGTGCCAACAGCTTAGCTTTAGCGGGAGTCAATGAGCAGTTCTTC.